This TCR beta chain was captured by sequencing in a study of T cell changes during pregnancy in multiple sclerosis. Here immunoSEQ multiplex PCR was the method, and the copy in TCRdb shows in-frame clones only, minus some. This sample has some 57,000 clones; more than 80% occur once, and the top ten carry around 0.85%. V gave up 4 bases and J gave up 7 bases, with 11 bases separating them. The V gene's germline CDR1 is SGHVS and CDR2 FNYEAQ. This CDR3 region has 13 residues. The V call is TRBV7-6, the J call TRBJ2-1; no firm D call. The sequence derives from a female donor in good health, enrolled as a control in a pregnancy study. Material: peripheral blood, obtained in the first trimester of pregnancy. CDR3 sequence: CASSYSFTNEQFF. The CDR3 DNA reads TGTGCCAGCAGCTACAGTTTTACGAATGAGCAGTTCTTC. Supplemented by reference TRBV7-6 and TRBJ2-1, the full variable domain reads GAGVSQSPRYKVTKRGQDVALRCDPISGHVSLYWYRQALGQGPEFLTYFNYEAQQDKSGLPNDRFSAERPEGSISTLTIQRTEQRDSAMYRCASSYSFTNEQFFGPGTRLTVL.